The 14 T cell receptor beta chains in this list originate from one sample, sequenced in a study of regulatory T cells in long-lasting Graves disease. For TCR beta, libraries came from iRepertoire HTBI primers and Arm-PCR of CDR3 regions. A single record per CDR3 protein comes from TCRdb applying MiXCR to the multiplex PCR reads. The repertoire has 350,000 to 500,000 distinct CDR3 sequences, roughly 15% of them found once; the top ten carry under 20%. The time point was: newly diagnosed GD, antithyroid drugs for less than 3 months. Isolated PBMC RNA provided the starting material for the TCR library. These same data were also listed under a study on T cells in Graves' hyperthyroidism and ophthalmopathy.

Here the sequenced sample was peripheral blood mononuclear cells (PBMCs), taken at new diagnosis, from a patient treated with antithyroid drugs. These TCRs come from a woman aged 50 to 60 with Graves disease.

This clonotype was counted between two and nine times. The chain carries TRBV3-1 and TRBJ1-2, with D maybe TRBD1 (6 bases). The CDR3 covers 13 residues. Between the trimmed V and J ends, which lost 4 bases and 8 bases, there was a span of 14 bases. Germline V gene lookup returns CDR1 LGHDT and CDR2 YNNKEL (reference sequence). CDR3 loop: CASSRDITAGYTF. In nucleotides, the CDR3 is TGTGCCAGCAGCCGGGACATTACGGCCGGCTACACCTTC.

The rearrangement links TRBV20-1 to TRBJ2-1, with TRBD2 identical over 10 bases. The CDR3 sequence is 15 residues long. CDR1 DFQATT and CDR2 SNEGSKA come from the germline V gene (reference sequence). Germline trimming cut 6 bases from V and 8 bases from J; bases unmatched to any gene: 13. The CDR3 reads CSAQWGPAGGYEQFF. The CDR3 nucleotides are TGCAGTGCCCAATGGGGACCAGCGGGAGGGTATGAGCAGTTCTTC.

This CDR3 is CASRKNSGQGENIQYF. The CDR3 nucleotides are TGTGCCAGCAGAAAAAACTCGGGACAGGGTGAAAACATTCAGTACTTC. The chain recombines TRBV10-3 with TRBJ2-4; 9 nucleotides line up with TRBD1. The CDR3 is made up of 16 amino acids. CDR1 ENHRY and CDR2 SYGVKD come from the germline V gene. The V and J ends lost 10 bases and 5 bases, in that order; junction bases with no gene match: 15.

This clonotype was counted ten times or more. The chain couples TRBV27 to TRBJ1-1; a weak D match, TRBD1 (5 bases). The CDR3 totals 14 residues. V lost 5 bases and J lost 5, with 15 bases in between. Germline V lookup: CDR1 MNHEY, CDR2 SMNVEV (reference sequence). The CDR3 region has the DNA TGTGCCAGCAGTAGCCCCTCCCGGGGGACTGAAGCTTTCTTT. Translated: CASSSPSRGTEAFF.

This clonotype was observed many times. The rearrangement links TRBV30 to TRBJ1-1; D gene unclear. Germline CDR1 GTSNPN, CDR2 SVGIG (reference sequence). The CDR3 length is 12 residues. The V gene lost 2 bases and the J gene lost 2 bases, with 6 bases spanning the gap. CDR3 sequence: CAWSRVNTEAFF. In DNA form, the CDR3 reads TGTGCCTGGAGTCGGGTTAACACTGAAGCTTTCTTT.

This clonotype was seen repeatedly, ten times or more. The rearrangement joins TRBV20-1 to TRBJ2-3; TRBD2 aligns across 10 bases. The J segment lost 4 bases and the V segment lost 5 bases, leaving 9 bases of the junction unmatched. Germline V CDR1 and CDR2: DFQATT, SNEGSKA (reference sequence). The CDR3 sequence is 15 residues long. The CDR3 coding sequence is TGCAGTGCTGGCTCCAGCGGGAGGGACCCAGATACGCAGTATTTT. Protein sequence: CSAGSSGRDPDTQYF.

J is TRBJ1-3 and V is TRBV19; the D gene is possibly TRBD1 (5 bases). The CDR3 runs to 15 residues. Trimming took off 6 bases at V and 4 bases at J, with 16 bases between the two ends. From germline, CDR1 is LNHDA and CDR2 SQIVND (reference sequence). The CDR3 DNA sequence: TGTGCCAGTAGCCCCTGGGGCGTCGGAGGAAACACCATATATTTT. Translated, it gives CASSPWGVGGNTIYF.

Many counts were recorded for this clonotype. This rearrangement joins TRBV10-1 to TRBJ1-1, with TRBD1 identical over 7 bases. V lost 2 bases, J lost 3 bases, and 15 bases stayed unmatched. The germline V gene encodes CDR1 WNHNN and CDR2 SYGVQD (reference sequence). The CDR3 spans 18 residues. Written as DNA, the CDR3 is TGCGCCAGCAGTGAGACGACACCGGGACAGACTGTCCACACTGAAGCTTTCTTT. Translated, it gives CASSETTPGQTVHTEAFF.

This sequence joins TRBV5-1 and TRBJ1-4, with D uncertain. CDR3 length: 13 amino acids. CDR1 is SGHRS and CDR2 is YFSETQ in the germline V gene. Trimming took 4 bases from V and 5 from J, leaving 9 bases between them. The CDR3 DNA is TGCGCCAGCAGCGCTGGGAGAAATGAAAAACTGTTTTTT. It encodes CASSAGRNEKLFF.

This clonotype was counted many times. This rearrangement joins TRBV28 to TRBJ2-5, with 10 bases that match TRBD1. J lost 5 bases, V lost 1 base, and 13 bases had no gene match. Germline-derived CDR1 and CDR2 are MDHEN and SYDVKM. This CDR3 has 18 amino acids. CDR3 DNA: TGTGCCAGCAGTTTATTTTCTTTGGGACAGGGGTTAGGGGAGACCCAGTACTTC. It yields the protein CASSLFSLGQGLGETQYF.

The CDR3 loop reads CASSLSGVGEQYF. The CDR3 region has the DNA TGTGCCAGTAGCTTGAGTGGAGTCGGCGAGCAGTACTTC. The rearrangement uses TRBV19 and TRBJ2-7; D not certain. The germline gives CDR1 LNHDA, CDR2 SQIVND (reference sequence). V was pared by 6 bases and J by 6 bases, with 15 bases between. This CDR3 is built from 13 residues.

In its sample, this clonotype was seen many times. The chain joins TRBV2 to TRBJ2-7; 7 nucleotides match TRBD1. Germline values: CDR1 SNHLY, CDR2 FYNNEI. CDR3 length: 14 residues. V shed 6 bases, J shed 5 bases, and the junction held 10 bases outside the gene matches. The CDR3 is CASREGANGNEQYF. The CDR3 coding sequence is TGTGCCAGCAGAGAGGGGGCTAACGGAAACGAGCAGTACTTC.

This clonotype came up a few times. DNA for the CDR3: TGTGCCAGCAGTTTATCGGGACCCGTGGGCGCAGATACGCAGTATTTT. Its translation: CASSLSGPVGADTQYF. This sequence joins TRBV27 and TRBJ2-3, with D perhaps given as TRBD1 or TRBD2 (5 bases each). Trimming took 0 bases from V and 4 from J, leaving 14 bases between them. CDR1 and CDR2 (germline): MNHEY, SMNVEV (reference sequence). The CDR3 runs to 16 residues.

V gene TRBV9 combines with J gene TRBJ2-3; D unclear. The V end was cut by 5 bases, the J end by 5 bases, with 12 bases between. The CDR3 totals 13 residues. CDR1 is SGDLS, CDR2 YYNGEE, per germline. CDR3 nucleotides: TGTGCCAGCAGTGCCTTCGATAGAGATACGCAGTATTTT. It is translated as CASSAFDRDTQYF.